The 25 T cell receptor beta chains in this list originate from one sample, sequenced in a study of T-cell reconstitution after alpha-beta-depleted transplantation in children. Unique molecular identifiers were built into the TCRbeta library. TCRdb reprocessed the PCR reads with MiXCR, giving one entry per CDR3 protein. The data show around 200,000 distinct CDR3 sequences, around a sixth seen once. The starting material was PBMCs, mostly from graft donor cells, obtained 360 days after TCRalphabeta/CD19-depleted stem cell transplant. These receptor sequences come from a male patient between 2 and 10 years old who had a stem cell transplant for acute lymphoblastic leukemia, so the T cells may come from the graft donor.

This clonotype appeared a few times. This chain connects TRBV9 to TRBJ2-2, with 7 bases aligning to TRBD1. Germline V gene lookup returns CDR1 SGDLS and CDR2 YYNGEE. V gave up 3 bases and J gave up 5 bases; unmatched junction bases: 10. CDR3 size: 16 residues. DNA of the CDR3: TGTGCCAGCAGCGCGGACAGGCCTCTCGTTACCGGGGAGCTGTTTTTT. Its protein is CASSADRPLVTGELFF.

This clonotype was counted only a few times. CDR3: CASSPWTGADEQFF. The CDR3 DNA follows: TGTGCCAGCAGCCCGTGGACAGGGGCGGATGAGCAGTTCTTC. The rearrangement joins TRBV7-7 to TRBJ2-1; 9 bases match TRBD1. The CDR3 runs 14 residues. Germline V CDR1 and CDR2: SSHAT, FNYEAQ (reference sequence). The junction had 7 bases not matched to a gene; V was cut back by 5 bases and J by 8 bases.

This clonotype appeared a few times. The chain is built from TRBV5-4 and TRBJ1-1, with no clear D. CDR3 size: 14 residues. Germline V gene sequence: CDR1 SGHNT, CDR2 YYREEE (reference sequence). Trimming took off 4 bases at V and 4 bases at J, with 14 bases between the two ends. The CDR3 sequence: CASSRPDGGTEAFF. For the CDR3, the DNA is TGTGCCAGCAGCCGGCCCGATGGAGGCACTGAAGCTTTCTTT.

The gene calls are TRBV21-1 and TRBJ2-2; TRBD2, as called in the table, went unchecked against the DNA. TRBV21-1 is termed a pseudogene. CDR3 size: 15 residues. This CDR3 is CASSIAGGNTGELFF. CDR3 DNA: TGTGCCAGCTCTATCGCGGGGGGGAACACCGGGGAGCTGTTTTTT.

V usage is TRBV6-1 and J usage is TRBJ1-2, with D possibly TRBD1 on 6 matching bases. Trimming removed 8 bases from V and 2 bases from J, with 21 bases in between. Germline values: CDR1 MNHNS, CDR2 SASEGT. The CDR3 length is 16 residues. The CDR3 protein is CASAPGAETANYGYTF. Here the CDR3 DNA reads TGTGCCAGCGCACCGGGGGCCGAAACAGCGAACTATGGCTACACCTTC.

Concerning this clonotype: At one end the junction does not follow the germline gene, possibly because of a read error. The V and J genes are TRBV12-3 or TRBV12-4 and TRBJ2-2; 16 bases match TRBD2. The CDR3 has 19 amino acids. The CDR3: CAISLAMGLAGGASGELFF. For the CDR3, the DNA is TGTGCCATCAGTTTAGCTATGGGACTAGCGGGAGGGGCATCCGGGGAGCTGTTTTTT.

The chain couples TRBV7-8 to TRBJ2-7, with TRBD2 matching 8 bases. The germline gives CDR1 SGHVS, CDR2 FQNEAQ. This CDR3 is built from 19 residues. V lost 5 bases to trimming and J lost 5 bases; unmatched junction nucleotides: 23. In nucleotides, the CDR3 is TGTGCCAGCAGCAAAAATAGCGGGAACGGTCGTCCGGGGAGAAACGAGCAGTACTTC. Its protein product is CASSKNSGNGRPGRNEQYF.

This clonotype appeared a few times. The J gene is TRBJ2-1, the V gene TRBV2, with 8 nucleotides matching TRBD2. Trimming took 6 bases from V and 2 from J; bases not matched to a gene: 15. Germline values: CDR1 SNHLY, CDR2 FYNNEI. This CDR3 region has 18 residues. The CDR3, as DNA: TGTGCCAGCAGCATCGGTGGGACTAGATATACCGCCTACAATGAGCAGTTCTTC. Its translation is CASSIGGTRYTAYNEQFF.

The chain uses TRBV7-8 and TRBJ2-7, with a tentative D call TRBD1 (5 bases). CDR3 length: 16 amino acids. The germline V gene encodes CDR1 SGHVS and CDR2 FQNEAQ. V dropped 1 base and J dropped 3 bases, with 16 bases sitting between them. The CDR3 sequence: CASSLGEIGVGYEQYF. CDR3 DNA: TGTGCCAGCAGCTTAGGAGAGATAGGGGTCGGCTACGAGCAGTACTTC.

This clonotype occurred a few times. The gene calls are TRBV4-1 and TRBJ2-3, with 7 bases lining up with TRBD2. The CDR3 has 20 residues. Losses at the gene ends were 2 bases for V and 5 bases for J; bases not matched to a gene: 22. Germline V gives CDR1 MGHRA, CDR2 YSYEKL. CDR3 in DNA: TGCGCCAGCAGCCAATATGGCCCTTTACCGAGCGGGGTCCCGATAGATACGCAGTATTTT. It yields the protein CASSQYGPLPSGVPIDTQYF.

This clonotype occurred a few times. This rearrangement joins TRBV14 to TRBJ2-7; D may be TRBD1 or TRBD2 (6 bases each). Germline V gene data show CDR1 as SGHDN and CDR2 as FVKESK. V lost 5 bases, J lost 4 bases, and 12 bases lay in between. CDR3 length: 13 residues. CDR3 DNA: TGTGCCAGCAGCGAGCTAGGGGGGTACGAGCAGTACTTC. Its protein is CASSELGGYEQYF.

The chain has TRBV12-3 or TRBV12-4 and TRBJ1-5; a possible D gene is TRBD1 (5 bases). With 7 bases removed from V and 0 bases from J, the gap between germline ends came to 10 bases. The CDR3 is 14 residues long. Here the CDR3 DNA reads TGTGCCAGCACCCTAACAGGTAGCAATCAGCCCCAGCATTTT. Its translation: CASTLTGSNQPQHF.

The gene calls are TRBV7-2 and TRBJ2-5; 11 nucleotides line up with TRBD1. This CDR3 spans 15 amino acids. Germline CDR1 and CDR2: SGHTA and FQGNSA. The V and J ends lost 5 bases and 5 bases, in that order; junction bases with no gene match: 7. The CDR3 is CASSLRTGGAETQYF. The CDR3 nucleotides are TGTGCCAGCAGCCTCAGGACAGGGGGCGCGGAGACCCAGTACTTC. Supplemented by reference TRBV7-2 and TRBJ2-5, the full variable domain reads GAGVSQSPSNKVTEKGKDVELRCDPISGHTALYWYRQSLGQGLEFLIYFQGNSAPDKSGLPSDRFSAERTGGSVSTLTIQRTQQEDSAVYLCASSLRTGGAETQYFGPGTRLLVL.

The chain uses TRBV5-1 and TRBJ2-2, with a possible D match to TRBD2 (5 bases). Trimming removed 6 bases from V and 0 bases from J, with 15 bases in between. Germline V gives CDR1 SGHRS, CDR2 YFSETQ. The CDR3 is 16 amino acids. DNA for the CDR3: TGCGCCAGCACCCCCTCCGGGGTTCCGAACACCGGGGAGCTGTTTTTT. It translates to CASTPSGVPNTGELFF.

The chain couples TRBV20-1 to TRBJ2-4; 7 nucleotides match TRBD1. Trimming removed 6 bases from V and 8 bases from J; junction bases left unmatched: 13. The CDR3 runs to 14 residues. The V gene's germline CDR1 is DFQATT and CDR2 SNEGSKA (reference sequence). The CDR3 DNA sequence: TGCAGTGCCGGGAATCCCGACAGGGCTCACATTCAGTACTTC. It is translated as CSAGNPDRAHIQYF.

The sample holds a few counts of this clonotype. J is TRBJ1-2 and V is TRBV10-3; TRBD1 is a possible D gene (6 bases). This CDR3 region has 14 residues. The V end lost 8 bases, the J end lost 1 base, and 14 bases lay between the germline ends. The V gene's germline CDR1 is ENHRY and CDR2 SYGVKD. The DNA of the CDR3 is TGTGCCATCGCCTCAGGGGCGGATAACTATGGCTACACCTTC. Residues: CAIASGADNYGYTF.

This clonotype has only a few counts. The J gene is TRBJ2-7, the V gene TRBV12-3 or TRBV12-4; D is perhaps TRBD2 (6 bases). This CDR3 region has 13 residues. The germline V and J ends were trimmed by 5 bases and 3 bases, with 11 bases remaining between them. This chain's CDR3 is CASSRAGGYEQYF. CDR3 bases: TGTGCCAGCAGTCGCGCCGGGGGCTACGAGCAGTACTTC.

This clonotype has only a few counts. The chain links TRBV29-1 to TRBJ2-1; D ambiguous. Germline V CDR1 and CDR2: SQVTM, ANQGSEA. CDR3 length equals 11 residues. The ends were cut back, 8 bases at V and 5 bases at J, with 10 bases in the middle. DNA of the CDR3: TGCAGCCTTCTTTCTGACAATGAGCAGTTCTTC. Protein product: CSLLSDNEQFF.

The rearrangement links TRBV15 to TRBJ2-7, with a possible D match to TRBD1 (5 bases). CDR3 length equals 15 residues. Trimming removed 1 base at V and 3 bases at J, with 13 bases between. The germline gives CDR1 LNHNV, CDR2 YYDKDF (reference sequence). The CDR3 DNA follows: TGTGCCACCAGCAGAGGGTCAGGGTCGATCTACGAGCAGTACTTC. Its protein product is CATSRGSGSIYEQYF.

The V gene is TRBV7-9, the J gene TRBJ2-7; perhaps D is TRBD1 or TRBD2 (5 bases each). The germline gives CDR1 SEHNR, CDR2 FQNEAQ (reference sequence). The CDR3 runs to 16 residues. V lost 5 bases, J lost 3 bases, and 20 bases lay in between. The CDR3 DNA is TGTGCCAGCAGCCCACGTGGGGGTCCCACCCTCTACGAGCAGTACTTC. Translating gives CASSPRGGPTLYEQYF.

This sequence joins TRBV4-1 and TRBJ2-2; D is unresolved. Germline CDR1 MGHRA, CDR2 YSYEKL. With 0 bases removed from V and 7 bases from J, the gap between germline ends came to 18 bases. The CDR3 runs 17 residues. The CDR3 sequence is CASSQESRRSLGGELFF. The DNA of the CDR3 is TGCGCCAGCAGCCAAGAATCCCGTAGGAGTCTTGGCGGGGAGCTGTTTTTT.

V and J are TRBV7-9 and TRBJ2-3; 16 bases agree with TRBD2. Germline-derived CDR1 and CDR2 are SEHNR and FQNEAQ (reference sequence). Trimming removed 6 bases from V and 4 bases from J; junction bases left unmatched: 4. The CDR3 contains 16 residues. CDR3 bases: TGTGCCAGCAGTGGGACTAGCGGGGGGGCTGCAGATACGCAGTATTTT. Its protein product is CASSGTSGGAADTQYF.

There are a few counts of this clonotype. The chain uses TRBV3-1 and TRBJ2-1; a possible D gene is TRBD2 (7 bases). V shed 0 bases and J shed 8 bases, with 17 bases lying between them. There are 16 residues in the CDR3. The germline V gene has CDR1 LGHDT and CDR2 YNNKEL (reference sequence). CDR3: CASSQDPGGGVDEQFF. DNA of the CDR3: TGTGCCAGCAGCCAAGATCCAGGCGGGGGCGTAGATGAGCAGTTCTTC.

This sequence joins TRBV12-3 or TRBV12-4 and TRBJ2-7; 9 bases align to TRBD1. Germline trimming cut 2 bases from V and 1 base from J; bases unmatched to any gene: 3. CDR3 size: 15 residues. For the CDR3, the DNA is TGTGCCAGCAGTTTACTGGGGACAGGGTCCTACGAGCAGTACTTC. It specifies CASSLLGTGSYEQYF.

This clonotype was observed a few times. V usage is TRBV20-1 and J usage is TRBJ2-7, with D uncertain. Germline V gene sequence: CDR1 DFQATT, CDR2 SNEGSKA (reference sequence). The CDR3 has 14 residues. The V and J ends lost 3 bases and 0 bases respectively, with 12 bases between them. CDR3 amino acids: CSASDPKGSYEQYF. The CDR3 region has the DNA TGCAGTGCTAGCGACCCCAAGGGCTCCTACGAGCAGTACTTC.